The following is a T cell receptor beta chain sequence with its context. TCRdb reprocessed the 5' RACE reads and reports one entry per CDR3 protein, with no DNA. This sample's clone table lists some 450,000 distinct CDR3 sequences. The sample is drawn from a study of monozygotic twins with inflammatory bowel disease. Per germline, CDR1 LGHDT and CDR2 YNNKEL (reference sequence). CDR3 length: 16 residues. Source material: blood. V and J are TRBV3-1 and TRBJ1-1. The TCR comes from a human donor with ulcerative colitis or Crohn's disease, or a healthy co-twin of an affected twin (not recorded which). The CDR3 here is CASSQDFGGMNTEAFF.